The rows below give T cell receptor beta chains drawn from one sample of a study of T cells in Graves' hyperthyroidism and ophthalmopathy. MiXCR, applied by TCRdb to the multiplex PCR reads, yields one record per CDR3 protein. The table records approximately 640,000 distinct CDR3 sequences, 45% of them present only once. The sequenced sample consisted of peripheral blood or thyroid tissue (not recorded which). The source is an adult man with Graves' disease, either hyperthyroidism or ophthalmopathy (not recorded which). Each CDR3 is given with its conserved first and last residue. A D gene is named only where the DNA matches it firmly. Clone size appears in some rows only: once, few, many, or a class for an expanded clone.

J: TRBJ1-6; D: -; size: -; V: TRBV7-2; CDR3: CASSLVVANSPLHF; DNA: TGTGCCAGCAGCTTAGTCGTAGCTAATTCACCCCTCCACTTT
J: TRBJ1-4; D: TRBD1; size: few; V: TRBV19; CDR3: CASSTGQGAFEKLFF; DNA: TGTGCCAGTAGTACCGGACAGGGGGCGTTTGAAAAACTGTTTTTT
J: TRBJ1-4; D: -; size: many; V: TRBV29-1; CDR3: CSVEERGPGHKKLFF; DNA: TGCAGCGTTGAAGAAAGGGGACCGGGACATAAAAAACTGTTTTTT
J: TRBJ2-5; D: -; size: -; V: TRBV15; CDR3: CATSRIQGETQYF; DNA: TGTGCCACCAGCAGGATCCAGGGGGAGACCCAGTACTTC
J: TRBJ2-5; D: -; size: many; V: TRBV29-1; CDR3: CSVGSLVQETQYF; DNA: TGCAGCGTGGGCTCACTAGTGCAAGAGACCCAGTACTTC
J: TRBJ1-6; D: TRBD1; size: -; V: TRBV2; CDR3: CASSEGQRHSPLHF; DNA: TGTGCCAGCAGTGAGGGACAGAGACATTCACCCCTCCACTTT
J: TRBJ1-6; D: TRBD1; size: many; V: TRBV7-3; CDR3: CASSLSGTGDSPLHF; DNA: TGTGCCAGCAGCTTATCTGGGACAGGGGACTCACCCCTCCACTTT
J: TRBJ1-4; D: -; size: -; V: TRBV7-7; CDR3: CAIPAGGVEKLFF; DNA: TGTGCTATCCCCGCGGGGGGCGTCGAAAAACTGTTTTTT
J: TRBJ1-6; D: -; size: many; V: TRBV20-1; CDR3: CSARVDSNSPLHF; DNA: TGCAGTGCTAGAGTGGACAGTAATTCACCCCTCCACTTT
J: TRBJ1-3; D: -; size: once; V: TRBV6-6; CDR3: CASSRESAGNTIYF; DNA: TGTGCCAGCAGCAGAGAGAGCGCTGGAAACACCATATATTTT
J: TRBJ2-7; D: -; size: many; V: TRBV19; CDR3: CASSPLSSYEQYF; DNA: TGTGCCAGTAGCCCCCTGAGCTCCTACGAGCAGTACTTC
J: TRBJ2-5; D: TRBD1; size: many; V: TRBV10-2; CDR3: CASSADRQETQYF; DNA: TGCGCCAGCAGTGCGGACAGGCAAGAGACCCAGTACTTC
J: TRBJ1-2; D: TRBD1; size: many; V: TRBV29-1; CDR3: CSVEADRGHGYTF; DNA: TGCAGCGTCGAAGCGGACAGGGGGCATGGCTACACCTTC
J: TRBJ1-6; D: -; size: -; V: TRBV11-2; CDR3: CAWSEGKSSPLHF; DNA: TGTGCCTGGAGTGAAGGGAAAAGTTCACCCCTCCACTTT
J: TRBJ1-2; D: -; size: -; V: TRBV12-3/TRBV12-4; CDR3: CASSVSGSGAYTF; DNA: TGTGCCAGCAGTGTCTCAGGGTCGGGGGCCTACACCTTC
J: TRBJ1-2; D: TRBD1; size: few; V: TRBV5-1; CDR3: CASSLDGTGPRYGYTF; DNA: TGCGCCAGCAGCTTGGATGGGACAGGCCCCCGCTATGGCTACACCTTC
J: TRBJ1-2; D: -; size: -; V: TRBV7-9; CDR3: CASSGQGLGNYGYTF; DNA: TGTGCCAGCAGCGGCCAGGGCCTAGGGAACTATGGCTACACCTTC
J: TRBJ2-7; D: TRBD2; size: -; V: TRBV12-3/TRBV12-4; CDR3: CASSLISGSRSSYEQYF; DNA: TGTGCCAGCAGTTTGATTAGCGGGAGTAGGAGCTCCTACGAGCAGTACTTC
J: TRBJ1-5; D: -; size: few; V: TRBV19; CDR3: CASNRGGNQPQHF; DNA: TGTGCCAGTAACCGGGGAGGAAATCAGCCCCAGCATTTT
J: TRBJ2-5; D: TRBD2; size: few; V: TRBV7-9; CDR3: CASSLALREGLQETQYF; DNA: TGTGCCAGCAGCTTAGCGCTGCGGGAGGGCCTCCAAGAGACCCAGTACTTC
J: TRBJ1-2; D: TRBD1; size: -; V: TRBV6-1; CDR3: CASSRDSLFYGYTF; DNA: TGTGCCAGTAGCCGGGACAGCCTCTTCTATGGCTACACCTTC
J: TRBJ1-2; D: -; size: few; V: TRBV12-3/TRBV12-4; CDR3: CASSERTQGAGGDGYTF; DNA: TGTGCCAGCAGTGAAAGGACCCAGGGTGCTGGAGGGGACGGCTACACCTTC
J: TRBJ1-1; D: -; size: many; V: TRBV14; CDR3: CASSPRGGGTEAFF; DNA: TGTGCCAGCAGCCCCAGGGGCGGAGGCACTGAAGCTTTCTTT
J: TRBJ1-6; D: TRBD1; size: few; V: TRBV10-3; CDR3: CAIADRGYNSPLHF; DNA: TGTGCCATCGCCGACAGGGGCTATAATTCACCCCTCCACTTT
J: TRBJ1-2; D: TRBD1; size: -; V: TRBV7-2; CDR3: CASSQGGQGVPGGYTF; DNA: TGCGCCAGCAGCCAAGGGGGACAGGGTGTACCTGGAGGCTACACCTTC
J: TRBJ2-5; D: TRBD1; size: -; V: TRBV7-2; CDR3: CASSLGQGRQETQYF; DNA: TGTGCCAGCAGCCTCGGACAGGGACGGCAAGAGACCCAGTACTTC
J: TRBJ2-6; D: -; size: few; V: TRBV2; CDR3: CASRDESGANVLTF; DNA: TGTGCCAGCAGAGACGAGTCTGGGGCCAACGTCCTGACTTTC
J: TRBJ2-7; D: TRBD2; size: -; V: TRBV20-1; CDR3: CSAAGGTSGIYEQYF; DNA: TGCAGTGCCGCCGGGGGGACTAGCGGGATTTACGAGCAGTACTTC
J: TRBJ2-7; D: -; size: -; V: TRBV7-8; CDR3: CASSLLGGSANYGYTFEQYF; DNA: -
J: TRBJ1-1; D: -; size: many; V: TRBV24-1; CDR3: CATMGEENTEAFF; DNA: TGTGCCACCATGGGGGAAGAGAACACTGAAGCTTTCTTT
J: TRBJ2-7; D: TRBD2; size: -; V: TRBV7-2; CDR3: CASSLAPSGREQYF; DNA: TGTGCCAGCAGCTTAGCTCCTAGCGGGCGCGAGCAGTACTTC
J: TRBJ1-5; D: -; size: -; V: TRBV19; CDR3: CASSLTRQVFNQPQHF; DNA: TGTGCCAGTAGCCTCACTCGACAGGTTTTCAATCAGCCCCAGCATTTT
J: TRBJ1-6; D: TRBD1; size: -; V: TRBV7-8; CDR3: CASRDGTGDNSPLHF; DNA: TGTGCCAGCAGAGATGGGACAGGGGATAATTCACCCCTCCACTTT
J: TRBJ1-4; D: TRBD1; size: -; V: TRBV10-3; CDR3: CAISEPDRGREKLFF; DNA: TGTGCCATCAGTGAGCCGGACAGGGGGCGGGAAAAACTGTTTTTT
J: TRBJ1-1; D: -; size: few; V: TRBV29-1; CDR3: CSASGGGGNTEAFF; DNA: TGCAGCGCCTCCGGGGGGGGTGGGAACACTGAAGCTTTCTTT
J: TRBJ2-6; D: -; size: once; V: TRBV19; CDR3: CASSIGAGANVLTF; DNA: TGTGCCAGTAGTATAGGGGCGGGGGCCAACGTCCTGACTTTC
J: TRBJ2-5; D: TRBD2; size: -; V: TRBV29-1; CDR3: CSVVPTSGSRETQYF; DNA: TGCAGCGTTGTCCCGACTAGCGGGAGTCGGGAGACCCAGTACTTC
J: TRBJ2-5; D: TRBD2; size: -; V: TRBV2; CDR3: CASSPGTSAQETQYF; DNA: TGTGCCAGCAGCCCCGGGACTAGCGCTCAAGAGACCCAGTACTTC
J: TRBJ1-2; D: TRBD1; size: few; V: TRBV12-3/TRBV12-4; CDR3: CASSLGSQGVRLGYTF; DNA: TGTGCCAGCAGTTTAGGTAGTCAGGGGGTCCGACTAGGCTACACCTTC
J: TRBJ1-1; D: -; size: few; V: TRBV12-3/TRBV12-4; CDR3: CASSLWKGTEAFF; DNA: TGTGCCAGCAGTTTATGGAAGGGCACTGAAGCTTTCTTT
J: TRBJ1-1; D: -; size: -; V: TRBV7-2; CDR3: CASSLRVREAHLSTEAFF; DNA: TGTGCCAGCAGCTTACGGGTCAGGGAGGCTCATCTGAGCACTGAAGCTTTCTTT
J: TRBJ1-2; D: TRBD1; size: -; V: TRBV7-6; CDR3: CASSGDRGISPNYGYTF; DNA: TGTGCCAGCAGCGGAGACAGGGGAATATCCCCGAACTATGGCTACACCTTC